This T cell receptor beta chain was recovered during a study of CD8+ T cells in alopecia areata. About the research overall: In an open-label trial, patients got 5 to 10 mg tofacitinib twice daily.

Reverse transcription of extracted RNA yielded cDNA, which provided the sequencing template. Data came from immunoSEQ multiplex PCR; TCRdb stores just in-frame clones and leaves some out. The sample lists about 110,000 clones, approximately 54% occurring once. Study-wide results and limits: Tofacitinib produced a significant decrease in scalp clonality and in expanded CD8+ clones among the top 100.

Germline lookup yields CDR1 SGHDT and CDR2 YYEEEE. J lost 2 bases, V lost 2 bases, and 4 bases had no gene match. This CDR3 region has 16 residues. On this clone: As yet, its antigen is unknown.

Regarding treatment: oral pan-JAK inhibitor, 5-10 mg twice daily. Sorted populations comprised CD4+ and CD8+ T cells obtained from PBMCs. Source: CD8+ T cells sorted from blood, taken at week 24, from a patient treated with tofacitinib. The source is a human donor with alopecia areata. The chain couples TRBV5-6 to TRBJ1-5; 10 bases match TRBD1. This CDR3 is CASSFSDRGRNQPQHF. The DNA of the CDR3 is TGTGCCAGCAGCTTTAGTGACAGGGGGCGCAATCAGCCCCAGCATTTT.